This T cell receptor beta chain is from a study of blood T cell repertoires in COVID-19. Overall study context: Samples of COVID-19 (acute and convalescent) were obtained from the United States, Italy and Spain. The analysed material was cDNA or gDNA that came from T cells, B-cell-depleted T cells, or PBMCs.

Germline CDR1 reads SGDLS; CDR2 reads YYNGEE. The trim removed 3 bases at V and 6 bases at J, leaving 9 bases unmatched. The CDR3 is 16 amino acids. Original methodology: Estimation of nucleated cell counts was performed using reference gene primer amplification. Using immunoSEQ multiplex PCR, the repertoire was profiled, and TCRdb retains in-frame clones only, with some absent. The D gene and trimming were derived from the DNA, and the V and J assignments and clone size from that table. The table shows approximately 120,000 clones, with around 79% occurring only once. This chain joins TRBV9 and TRBJ2-2; 9 bases are shared with TRBD2. The source material was peripheral blood. The sequence was collected from a man older than 75 with acute or convalescent COVID-19. The CDR3 nucleotides are TGTGCCAGCAGCGCCGGGACTAGCTCCATGCCCGGGGAGCTGTTTTTT. Translation gives CASSAGTSSMPGELFF. The full variable domain, rest sourced from reference TRBV9 and TRBJ2-2, is DSGVTQTPKHLITATGQRVTLRCSPRSGDLSVYWYQQSLDQGLQFLIQYYNGEERAKGNILERFSAQQFPDLHSELNLSSLELGDSALYFCASSAGTSSMPGELFFGEGSRLTVL.